This is a list of T cell receptor beta chains from one sample in a study of blood T cell repertoires in COVID-19. Sequencing was performed with immunoSEQ multiplex PCR; in TCRdb, only in-frame clones are kept and a portion is missing. The top ten hold 5.5% to 6% of the sample, which has around 120,000 clones, 83% seen once. The material sequenced was peripheral blood. The receptor set was obtained from a man older than 75 with active or convalescent COVID-19. The CDR3 runs from the conserved cysteine through the conserved F or W. D genes are given only for firm matches. Size tells how often a clone was seen (once, few, many) or the class of an expanded clone, and some rows leave it out.

size	V	D	J	CDR3	DNA
NA	TRBV5-1	TRBD1	TRBJ2-7	CASSLKGQGYYEQYF	TGCGCCAGCAGCTTAAAAGGACAGGGGTACTACGAGCAGTACTTC
NA	TRBV15	NA	TRBJ2-5	CATSRDGAVQETQYF	TGTGCCACCAGCAGAGATGGGGCGGTCCAAGAGACCCAGTACTTC
NA	TRBV15	NA	TRBJ1-2	CATSADSGRYGYTF	TGTGCCACCAGCGCAGACAGTGGCCGCTATGGCTACACCTTC
once	TRBV5-1	NA	TRBJ1-1	CASSLASATGMGTEAFF	TGCGCCAGCAGCTTGGCCTCGGCTACAGGGATGGGCACTGAAGCTTTCTTT
NA	TRBV3-1/TRBV3-2	NA	TRBJ2-2	CASTLGRGQTGELFF	TGTGCCAGCACCCTAGGGCGGGGGCAAACCGGGGAGCTGTTTTTT
NA	TRBV29-1	NA	TRBJ2-5	CSVPTGVLETQYF	TGCAGCGTCCCCACCGGGGTTTTGGAGACCCAGTACTTC
NA	TRBV7-2	NA	TRBJ2-2	CASSTMGGGELFF	TGTGCCAGCAGCACAATGGGGGGCGGGGAGCTGTTTTTT
NA	TRBV4-3	NA	TRBJ2-3	CASSQENSGSFTDTQYF	TGCGCCAGCAGCCAAGAGAATAGCGGATCTTTCACAGATACGCAGTATTTT
NA	TRBV19	NA	TRBJ2-7	CASSNREGYEQYF	TGTGCCAGTAGTAACAGGGAAGGCTACGAGCAGTACTTC
NA	TRBV27	TRBD2	TRBJ2-2	CASGGDANTGELFF	TGTGCCAGCGGGGGGGACGCGAACACCGGGGAGCTGTTTTTT
NA	TRBV28	NA	TRBJ2-7	CASLSGRRNRARISYEQYF	TGTGCCAGCCTGTCGGGGCGAAGGAACAGGGCGAGAATTAGTTACGAGCAGTACTTC
NA	TRBV7-9	TRBD1	TRBJ1-4	CASSPETGTNEKLFF	TGTGCCAGCAGCCCGGAGACAGGGACTAATGAAAAACTGTTTTTT
NA	TRBV18	TRBD1	TRBJ1-3	CASSPPTGTVSGNTIYF	TGTGCCAGCTCCCCACCGACCGGGACAGTCTCTGGAAACACCATATATTTT
NA	TRBV5-6	TRBD1	TRBJ1-3	CASRTRTGQGDGNTIYF	TGTGCCAGCAGAACTAGAACAGGACAGGGGGACGGAAACACCATATATTTT
NA	TRBV5-1	NA	TRBJ2-7	CASSFDRKHEQYF	TGCGCCAGCAGCTTTGACAGGAAACACGAGCAGTACTTC
NA	TRBV6-2/TRBV6-3	NA	TRBJ2-6	CASSYAFSGANVLTF	TGTGCCAGCAGTTACGCGTTCTCTGGGGCCAACGTCCTGACTTTC
NA	TRBV29-1	TRBD1	TRBJ2-2	CSVHGGQGARGGELFF	TGCAGCGTACACGGGGGACAGGGGGCCCGGGGCGGGGAGCTGTTTTTT
NA	TRBV10-3	NA	TRBJ2-7	CAIRRDGGYEQYF	TGTGCCATCAGGAGGGACGGGGGCTACGAGCAGTACTTC
NA	TRBV19	NA	TRBJ1-2	CASRWRGNYGYTF	TGTGCCAGTAGGTGGCGGGGGAACTATGGCTACACCTTC
NA	TRBV4-2	NA	TRBJ2-7	CASSQLDIYEQYF	TGTGCCAGCAGCCAACTCGACATCTACGAGCAGTACTTC
NA	TRBV10-3	NA	TRBJ2-3	CAIKEAGPSTQYF	TGTGCCATCAAGGAAGCGGGCCCAAGTACGCAGTATTTT
NA	TRBV7-2	NA	TRBJ2-3	CASISGGRAFGTDTQYF	TGTGCCAGCATCTCTGGGGGCCGGGCTTTCGGCACAGATACGCAGTATTTT
NA	TRBV2	NA	TRBJ2-5	CASALAQGLVETQYF	TGTGCCAGCGCCCTGGCCCAGGGGTTGGTAGAGACCCAGTACTTC
NA	TRBV27	TRBD1	TRBJ1-1	CASSPILRDRGAEAFF	TGTGCCAGCAGTCCCATTCTTCGGGACAGGGGGGCTGAAGCTTTCTTT
NA	TRBV12-3/TRBV12-4	NA	TRBJ1-6	CASSSAGNSPLHF	TGTGCCAGTAGTTCGGCAGGGAATTCACCCCTCCACTTT
NA	TRBV19	TRBD1	TRBJ1-4	CASSMGQGETEKLFF	TGTGCCAGTAGTATGGGACAGGGGGAAACTGAAAAACTGTTTTTT
NA	TRBV7-3	NA	TRBJ2-1	CASSLAGPLNEQFF	TGTGCCAGCAGCTTAGCAGGGCCTCTCAATGAGCAGTTCTTC
few	TRBV6-2/TRBV6-3	NA	TRBJ2-2	CASSSGSNTGELFF	TGTGCCAGCAGTTCCGGTTCGAACACCGGGGAGCTGTTTTTT
NA	TRBV10-2	TRBD2	TRBJ2-3	CATSGTSGADTQYF	TGCGCCACCTCCGGGACTAGCGGGGCGGATACGCAGTATTTT
NA	TRBV10-3	NA	TRBJ1-2	CATSTGVNNYGYTF	TGTGCCACAAGCACCGGTGTTAATAACTATGGCTACACCTTC
NA	TRBV6-6	NA	TRBJ1-5	CASKGQGNQPQHF	TGTGCCAGCAAAGGTCAGGGGAATCAGCCCCAGCATTTT
NA	TRBV30	NA	TRBJ1-6	CAWSGRARYNSPLHF	TGTGCCTGGAGTGGGAGGGCGCGGTATAATTCACCCCTCCACTTT
NA	TRBV19	NA	TRBJ2-7	CASSIGQGGSYEQYF	TGTGCCAGTAGTATCGGGCAGGGGGGATCCTACGAGCAGTACTTC
NA	TRBV28	TRBD1	TRBJ1-4	CASSTGQARTTNEKLFF	TGTGCCAGCAGTACAGGACAGGCTAGAACCACTAATGAAAAACTGTTTTTT
NA	TRBV2	NA	TRBJ1-1	CASSLTKMNTEAFF	TGTGCCAGCAGTTTGACAAAGATGAACACTGAAGCTTTCTTT
many	TRBV11-3	TRBD2	TRBJ2-7	CASSLASGGFYEQYF	TGTGCCAGCAGCTTAGCTAGCGGGGGATTCTACGAGCAGTACTTC
NA	TRBV6-6	TRBD1	TRBJ1-1	CASSQGQGVPSEAFF	TGTGCCAGCAGTCAGGGACAGGGAGTCCCGTCTGAAGCTTTCTTT
NA	TRBV7-8	NA	TRBJ1-1	CASNAQGVNTEAFF	TGTGCCAGCAACGCACAGGGAGTGAACACTGAAGCTTTCTTT
NA	TRBV5-6	NA	TRBJ1-6	CASSVGTTASPLHF	TGTGCCAGCAGCGTCGGGACAACGGCCTCACCCCTCCACTTT
NA	TRBV4-3	NA	TRBJ2-7	CASSQEKPGYEQYF	TGCGCCAGCAGCCAAGAGAAACCGGGCTACGAGCAGTACTTC